These 10 T cell receptor beta chains were all obtained from the same sample, sequenced in a study of radiotherapy plus CTLA-4 blockade in lung cancer. Sequencing was performed with immunoSEQ multiplex PCR; in TCRdb, only in-frame clones are kept and a portion is missing. The sample holds tens of thousands of clones, about 76% seen once. This specimen consisted of peripheral blood, obtained from a patient treated with radiotherapy plus ipilimumab. The source of these receptors is a human donor with non-small cell lung cancer whose response to radiotherapy plus ipilimumab could not be evaluated.

V gene TRBV4-2 combines with J gene TRBJ2-3, with a possible D match to TRBD2 (6 bases). V lost 1 base and J 0 bases, leaving 11 bases between the germline ends. The CDR3 is made up of 16 amino acids. CDR1 and CDR2 from the germline V gene are LGHNA and YNFKEQ. The CDR3 nucleotides are TGTGCCAGCAGCCAAGTGGCGGGAACTAGCACAGATACGCAGTATTTT. Translating it yields CASSQVAGTSTDTQYF.

The gene calls are TRBV5-1 and TRBJ1-1; D is possibly TRBD1 (6 bases). V was shortened by 4 bases and J by 4 bases, with 14 bases between the two germline ends. The CDR3 is made up of 14 amino acids. Per the germline V gene, CDR1 is SGHRS and CDR2 is YFSETQ. CDR3 sequence reads: CASSPGARGTEAFF. CDR3 nucleotides: TGCGCCAGCAGCCCTGGGGCCAGGGGCACTGAAGCTTTCTTT.

The V and J genes are TRBV7-6 and TRBJ2-5, with D possibly matching TRBD2 (5 bases). The last part of the DNA fits TRBJ2-7 better; the J call may be wrong. CDR3 length: 13 amino acids. The germline CDR1 and CDR2 sequences are SGHVS and FNYEAQ. The CDR3 nucleotides are TGTGCCAGCAGCCGAGGGAACTCCTACGAGCAGTACTTC. This codes for CASSRGNSYEQYF.

This clone showed up just once. The chain couples TRBV4-3 to TRBJ2-7; TRBD2 agrees at 7 bases. CDR3 length: 14 amino acids. Unmatched junction bases numbered 6, after V lost 4 bases and J lost 3 bases. Germline lookup yields CDR1 LGHNA and CDR2 YSLEER. CDR3: CASSPEPGGYEQYF. The CDR3 nucleotides are TGCGCCAGCAGCCCCGAACCGGGAGGCTACGAGCAGTACTTC.

The genes are TRBV7-2 and TRBJ2-7; D possibly corresponds to TRBD1 (5 bases). The CDR3 is made up of 14 amino acids. V shed 3 bases and J shed 1 base, with 10 bases lying between them. Germline V lookup: CDR1 SGHTA, CDR2 FQGNSA. The CDR3 bases are TGTGCCAGCAGCTTCGCCCAGGGTTCCTACGAGCAGTACTTC. Translated, it gives CASSFAQGSYEQYF.

CDR3 DNA sequence: TGCGCCAGCAGCTTGCTTGGGACAGGGTCCCACGAGCAGTACTTC. Residues: CASSLLGTGSHEQYF. The rearrangement links TRBV5-1 to TRBJ2-7; TRBD1 aligns across 9 bases. Looked up from germline, CDR1 is SGHRS and CDR2 is YFSETQ. Trimming cost V 1 base and J 5 bases; bases outside gene matches: 7. The CDR3 extends over 15 amino acids.

This clone was seen a handful of times. The V gene is TRBV5-6, the J gene TRBJ2-6; tentative D call: TRBD1 (6 bases). The V gene lost 2 bases and the J gene lost 2 bases, with 11 bases spanning the gap. CDR3 length: 16 residues. Germline assignment: CDR1 SGHDT and CDR2 YYEEEE. The CDR3 loop is CASSFTGIAGANVLTF. The DNA for the CDR3 is TGTGCCAGCAGCTTTACAGGGATAGCTGGGGCCAACGTCCTGACTTTC.

The CDR3 DNA follows: TGCGCCAGCAGCTTGACAACCAACACCGGGGAGCTGTTTTTT. This translates into CASSLTTNTGELFF. The chain carries TRBV5-1 and TRBJ2-2; no reliable D call. Germline lookup yields CDR1 SGHRS and CDR2 YFSETQ. V gave up 1 base and J gave up 2 bases, with 6 bases separating them. This CDR3 is built from 14 residues.

J is TRBJ1-5 and V is TRBV28; a possible D gene is TRBD1 (6 bases). CDR3 length equals 14 residues. Trimming left V 6 bases short and J 6 bases short, with 15 bases between. Germline V gene sequence: CDR1 MDHEN, CDR2 SYDVKM. The DNA of the CDR3 is TGTGCCAGCAGACTCGGACAGTATTTTCAGCCCCAGCATTTT. Its translation: CASRLGQYFQPQHF.

The chain has TRBV7-2 and TRBJ2-7; D uncertain. The CDR3 consists of 13 residues. Germline CDR1 reads SGHTA; CDR2 reads FQGNSA. V was pared by 3 bases and J by 3 bases, with 9 bases between. In DNA form, the CDR3 reads TGTGCCAGCAGCTTCAGTCCCAACTACGAGCAGTACTTC. Translated, it gives CASSFSPNYEQYF.